One TCR beta chain is described in this entry. Its antigen is still unknown. Focal radiation plus CTLA-4 blockade with ipilimumab was given to patients with chemo-refractory metastatic non-small-cell lung cancer. The data originate from a study of radiotherapy plus CTLA-4 blockade in lung cancer. General study results and limits: Alongside interferon-beta, early blood T cell clone dynamics were reportedly the best predictor of response.

Profiling relied on immunoSEQ multiplex PCR, and the TCRdb table lists in-frame clones only, not all of them. The data contain about 53,000 clones, about 85% of them singletons. CDR3 length: 16 amino acids. CDR1 WNHNN and CDR2 SYGVQD come from the germline V gene (reference sequence). V lost 3 bases and J lost 3; bases outside the gene matches: 4. The input for sequencing was peripheral blood, taken from a patient treated with radiotherapy plus ipilimumab. The V gene is TRBV10-1, the J gene TRBJ2-7; 14 bases agree with TRBD2. This sequence originates from a human donor with non-small cell lung cancer whose response to radiotherapy plus ipilimumab could not be evaluated. Here the CDR3 DNA reads TGCGCCAGCAGTGAAGGACTAGCGGGAGGCGACTACGAGCAGTACTTC. Translating it yields CASSEGLAGGDYEQYF.